The present T cell receptor (beta chain) was sequenced within a study of blood T cells in healthy people across ages. With a J-beta primer mix and a sample-barcoded 5' primer, a second PCR ran 7 to 11 cycles. TCRdb called the 5' RACE reads again in MiXCR, with one record for every CDR3 protein. The sample has some 1.4 million distinct CDR3 sequences, approximately 38% seen once. Trimming stripped 1 base from V and 10 bases from J, with 9 bases between. The germline gives CDR1 SGHRS, CDR2 YFSETQ. The CDR3 sequence is 12 residues long. The J gene is TRBJ2-1, the V gene TRBV5-1; perhaps TRBD1 as D (5 bases). The receptor was derived from a woman aged 18-35 years in good health. The sample was blood. In DNA, the CDR3 is TGCGCCAGCAGCTTGTTTGGACAAGAGCAGTTCTTC. It yields the protein CASSLFGQEQFF.